Listed here are 3 T cell receptor beta chains from one sample, sequenced in a study of T cell responses to AZD1222 COVID-19 vaccine (TCRdb year 2021). The time point tag for this specimen amounts to: baseline before first vaccination. Libraries were made using the immunoSEQ multiplex PCR assay. TCRdb carries this immuneACCESS record with in-frame sequences only. Its versions omit some clonotypes, under half of them owing to an unresolved V gene in the studies checked, with the rest unexplained. The sample table lists around 130,000 clones, about 90% of them with a count of one. 7.6% of the sample goes to the ten largest clones. The source was peripheral blood, collected on day 0 of AZD1222 vaccination. The receptors were gathered from an adult in good health.

This chain connects TRBV7-6 to TRBJ2-3, with TRBD2 matching over 12 bases. V lost 6 bases to trimming and J lost 3 bases; unmatched junction nucleotides: 4. The germline V gene has CDR1 SGHVS and CDR2 FNYEAQ. The CDR3 extends over 15 amino acids. This chain's CDR3 is CASSPTSGSTDTQYF. CDR3 bases: TGTGCCAGCAGTCCGACTAGCGGGAGTACAGATACGCAGTATTTT.

This clone was picked up one time. The V call is TRBV5-1, the J call TRBJ1-4; tentative D call: TRBD1 (6 bases). Germline CDR1 SGHRS, CDR2 YFSETQ. The CDR3 consists of 14 residues. Trimming pared 7 bases from V and 3 bases from J, leaving 13 bases between. The CDR3: CASRNRVANEKLFF. CDR3 DNA: TGCGCCAGCCGCAACAGGGTTGCTAATGAAAAACTGTTTTTT. Together with reference TRBV5-1 and TRBJ1-4, the CDR3 gives the full variable domain: KAGVTQTPRYLIKTRGQQVTLSCSPISGHRSVSWYQQTPGQGLQFLFEYFSETQRNKGNFPGRFSGRQFSNSRSEMNVSTLELGDSALYLCASRNRVANEKLFFGSGTQLSVL.

This clone was observed a single time. The V call is TRBV6-4, the J call TRBJ2-2, with TRBD1 as a possible D gene (6 bases). With 3 bases removed from V and 1 base from J, the gap between germline ends came to 6 bases. Germline loops: CDR1 MRHNA, CDR2 SNTAGT. This CDR3 contains 14 residues. The CDR3 region has the DNA TGTGCCAGCAGTGAACAGGGGAACACCGGGGAGCTGTTTTTT. Translation gives CASSEQGNTGELFF.